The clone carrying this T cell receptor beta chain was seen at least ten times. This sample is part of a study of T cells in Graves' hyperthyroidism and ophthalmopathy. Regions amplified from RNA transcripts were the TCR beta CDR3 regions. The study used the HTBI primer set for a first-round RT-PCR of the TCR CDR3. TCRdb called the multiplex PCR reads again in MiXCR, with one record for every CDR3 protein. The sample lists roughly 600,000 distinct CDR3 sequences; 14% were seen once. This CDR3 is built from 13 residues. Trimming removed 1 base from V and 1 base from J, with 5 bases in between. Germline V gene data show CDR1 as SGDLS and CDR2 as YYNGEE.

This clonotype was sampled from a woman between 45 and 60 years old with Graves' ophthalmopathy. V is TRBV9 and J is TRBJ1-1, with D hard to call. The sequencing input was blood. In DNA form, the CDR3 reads TGTGCCAGCAGCGTATTCGGGAACACTGAAGCTTTCTTT. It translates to CASSVFGNTEAFF.